This T cell receptor (beta chain) derives from a study of T cell responses to AZD1222 COVID-19 vaccine. Profiled with immunoSEQ multiplex PCR; TCRdb holds only in-frame clones, not every one. The sample contains roughly 150,000 clones, 91% of which appear only once. Pooling was applied to second doses at about 4 or about 12 weeks. The receptor was isolated from an adult who received the AZD1222 COVID-19 vaccine. The sequencing here drew on peripheral blood, taken 28 days after the second AZD1222 dose.

This chain's CDR3 is CASGMGQLYNEQFF. CDR3 DNA sequence: TGCGCCAGCGGCATGGGACAACTTTACAATGAGCAGTTCTTC. The chain couples TRBV5-1 to TRBJ2-1; tentatively, D is TRBD1 (6 bases). The V and J ends lost 7 bases and 4 bases respectively, with 15 bases between them. The CDR3 has 14 residues. Germline V gene lookup returns CDR1 SGHRS and CDR2 YFSETQ.